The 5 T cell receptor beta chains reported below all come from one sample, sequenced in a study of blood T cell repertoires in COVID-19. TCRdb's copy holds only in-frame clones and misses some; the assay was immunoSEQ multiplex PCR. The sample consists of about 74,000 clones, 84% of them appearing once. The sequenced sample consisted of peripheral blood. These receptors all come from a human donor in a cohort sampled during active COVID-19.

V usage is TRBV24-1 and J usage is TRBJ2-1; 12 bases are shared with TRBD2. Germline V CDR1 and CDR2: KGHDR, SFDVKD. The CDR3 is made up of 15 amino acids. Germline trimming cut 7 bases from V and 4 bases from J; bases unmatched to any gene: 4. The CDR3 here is CATRETSGGYNEQFF. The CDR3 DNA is TGTGCCACCAGGGAGACTAGCGGGGGTTACAATGAGCAGTTCTTC.

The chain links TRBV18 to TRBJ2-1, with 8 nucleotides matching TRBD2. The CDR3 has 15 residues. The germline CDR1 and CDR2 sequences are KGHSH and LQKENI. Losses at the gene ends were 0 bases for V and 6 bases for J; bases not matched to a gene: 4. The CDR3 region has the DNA TGTGCCAGCTCACCACCTGGACGGGGGGGCAATGAGCAGTTCTTC. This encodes CASSPPGRGGNEQFF.

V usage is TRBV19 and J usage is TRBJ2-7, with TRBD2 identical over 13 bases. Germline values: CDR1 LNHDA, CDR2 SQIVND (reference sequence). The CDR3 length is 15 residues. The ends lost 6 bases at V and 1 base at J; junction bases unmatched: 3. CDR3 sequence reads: CASSQLAGGSYEQYF. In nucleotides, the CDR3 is TGTGCCAGTAGCCAACTAGCGGGGGGGTCCTACGAGCAGTACTTC.

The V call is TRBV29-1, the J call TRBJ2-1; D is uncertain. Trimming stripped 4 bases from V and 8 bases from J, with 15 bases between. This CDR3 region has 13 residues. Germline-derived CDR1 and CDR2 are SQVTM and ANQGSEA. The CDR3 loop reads CSVGPIKEDEQFF. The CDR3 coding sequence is TGCAGCGTTGGACCTATCAAAGAGGATGAGCAGTTCTTC.

CDR3 nucleotide sequence: TGTGCCAGCAGCGTAGCGGCGGGAGGGAGCACAGATACGCAGTATTTT. Translated, it gives CASSVAAGGSTDTQYF. This chain links TRBV9 with TRBJ2-3; 9 bases line up with TRBD2. Germline V gene lookup returns CDR1 SGDLS and CDR2 YYNGEE. The CDR3 contains 16 residues. V shed 0 bases, J shed 0 bases, and the junction held 2 bases outside the gene matches.